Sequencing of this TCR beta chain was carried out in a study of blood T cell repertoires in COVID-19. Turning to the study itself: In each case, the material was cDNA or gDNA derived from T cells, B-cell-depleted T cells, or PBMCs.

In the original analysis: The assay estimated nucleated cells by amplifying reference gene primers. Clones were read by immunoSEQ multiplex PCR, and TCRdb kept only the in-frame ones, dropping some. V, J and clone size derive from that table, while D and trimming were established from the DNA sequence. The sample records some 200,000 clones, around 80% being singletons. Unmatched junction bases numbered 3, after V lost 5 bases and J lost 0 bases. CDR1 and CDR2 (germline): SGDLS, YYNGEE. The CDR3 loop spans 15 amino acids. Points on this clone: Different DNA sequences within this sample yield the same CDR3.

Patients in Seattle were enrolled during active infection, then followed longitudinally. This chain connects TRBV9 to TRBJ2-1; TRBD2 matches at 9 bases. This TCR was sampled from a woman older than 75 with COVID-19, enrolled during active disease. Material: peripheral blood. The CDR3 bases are TGTGCCAGCAGTCGTAGCGGGAGCTCCTACAATGAGCAGTTCTTC. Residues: CASSRSGSSYNEQFF. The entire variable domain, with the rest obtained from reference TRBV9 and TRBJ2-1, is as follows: DSGVTQTPKHLITATGQRVTLRCSPRSGDLSVYWYQQSLDQGLQFLIQYYNGEERAKGNILERFSAQQFPDLHSELNLSSLELGDSALYFCASSRSGSSYNEQFFGPGTRLTVL.